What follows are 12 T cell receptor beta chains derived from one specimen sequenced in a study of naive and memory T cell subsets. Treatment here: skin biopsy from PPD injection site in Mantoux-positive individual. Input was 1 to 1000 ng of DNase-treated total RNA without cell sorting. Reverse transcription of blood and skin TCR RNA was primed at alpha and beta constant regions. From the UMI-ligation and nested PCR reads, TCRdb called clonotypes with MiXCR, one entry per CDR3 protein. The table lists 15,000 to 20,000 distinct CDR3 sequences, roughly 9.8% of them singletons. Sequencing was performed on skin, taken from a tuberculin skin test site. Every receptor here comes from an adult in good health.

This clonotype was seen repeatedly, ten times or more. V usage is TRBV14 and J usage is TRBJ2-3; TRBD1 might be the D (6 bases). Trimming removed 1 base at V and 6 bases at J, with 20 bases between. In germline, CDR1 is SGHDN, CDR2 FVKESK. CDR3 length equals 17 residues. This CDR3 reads CASSQGEIYGTSDTQYF. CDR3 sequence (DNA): TGTGCCAGCAGCCAAGGGGAGATATACGGGACATCGGATACGCAGTATTTT.

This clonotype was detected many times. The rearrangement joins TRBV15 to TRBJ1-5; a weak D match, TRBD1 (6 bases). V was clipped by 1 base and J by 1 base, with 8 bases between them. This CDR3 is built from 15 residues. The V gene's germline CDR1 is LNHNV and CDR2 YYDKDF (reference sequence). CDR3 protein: CATSRAGQSNQPQHF. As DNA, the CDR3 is TGTGCCACCAGCAGAGCAGGACAGAGCAATCAGCCCCAGCATTTT.

The CDR3, as DNA: TGTGCCATCAGTGAGGGGGGCGGGGACAGAGCCAAAAACATTCAGTACTTC. Residues: CAISEGGGDRAKNIQYF. V usage is TRBV10-3 and J usage is TRBJ2-4; D possibly corresponds to TRBD1 (7 bases). Looked up from germline, CDR1 is ENHRY and CDR2 is SYGVKD. CDR3 length equals 17 residues. V lost 2 bases and J 0 bases, leaving 14 bases between the germline ends.

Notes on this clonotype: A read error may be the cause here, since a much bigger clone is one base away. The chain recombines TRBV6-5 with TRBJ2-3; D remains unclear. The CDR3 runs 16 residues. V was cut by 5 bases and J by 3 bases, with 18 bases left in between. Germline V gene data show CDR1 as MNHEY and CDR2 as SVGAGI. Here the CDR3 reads CASSLPLFPRTDTQYF. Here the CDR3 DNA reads TGTGCCAGCAGTCTCCCACTCTTCCCCCGTACAGATACGCAGTATTTT.

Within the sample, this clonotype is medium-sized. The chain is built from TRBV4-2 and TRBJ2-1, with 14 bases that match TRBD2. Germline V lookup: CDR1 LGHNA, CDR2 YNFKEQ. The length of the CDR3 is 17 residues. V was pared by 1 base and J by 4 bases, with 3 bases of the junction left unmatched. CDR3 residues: CASSQGLAGGDYNEQFF. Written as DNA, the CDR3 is TGTGCCAGCAGCCAAGGACTAGCGGGAGGGGATTACAATGAGCAGTTCTTC.

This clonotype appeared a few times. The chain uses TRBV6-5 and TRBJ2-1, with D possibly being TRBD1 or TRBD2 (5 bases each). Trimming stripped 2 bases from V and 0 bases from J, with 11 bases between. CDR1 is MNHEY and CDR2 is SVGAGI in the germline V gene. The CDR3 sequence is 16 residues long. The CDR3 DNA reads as TGTGCCAGCAGTTACGGGGGTCCCAGCTCCTACAATGAGCAGTTCTTC. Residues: CASSYGGPSSYNEQFF.

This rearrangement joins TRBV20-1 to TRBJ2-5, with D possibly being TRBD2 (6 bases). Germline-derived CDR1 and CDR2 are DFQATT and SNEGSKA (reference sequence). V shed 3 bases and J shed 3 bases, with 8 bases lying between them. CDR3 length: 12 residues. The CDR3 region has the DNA TGCAGTGCTAGTCCGGGAGAAGAGACCCAGTACTTC. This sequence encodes CSASPGEETQYF.

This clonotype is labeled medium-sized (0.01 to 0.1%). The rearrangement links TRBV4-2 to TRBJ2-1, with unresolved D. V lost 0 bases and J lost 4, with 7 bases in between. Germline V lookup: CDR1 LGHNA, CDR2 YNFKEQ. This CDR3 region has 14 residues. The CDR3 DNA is TGTGCCAGCAGCCAAGAGGACCCGTACAATGAGCAGTTCTTC. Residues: CASSQEDPYNEQFF.

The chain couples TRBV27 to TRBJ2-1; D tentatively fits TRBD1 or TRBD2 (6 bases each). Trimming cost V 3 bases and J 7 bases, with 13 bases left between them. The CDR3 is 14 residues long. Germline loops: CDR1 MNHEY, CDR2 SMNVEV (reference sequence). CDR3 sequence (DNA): TGTGCCAGCAGTTTTGTGGGGGCGGGGAATGAGCAGTTCTTC. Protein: CASSFVGAGNEQFF.

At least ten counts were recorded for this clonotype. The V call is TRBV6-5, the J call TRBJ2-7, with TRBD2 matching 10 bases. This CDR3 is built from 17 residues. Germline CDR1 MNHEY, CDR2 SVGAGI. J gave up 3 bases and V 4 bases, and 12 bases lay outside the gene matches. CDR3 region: CASSFLAGAASRYEQYF. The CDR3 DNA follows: TGTGCCAGCAGTTTTCTAGCGGGAGCGGCTTCCCGCTACGAGCAGTACTTC.

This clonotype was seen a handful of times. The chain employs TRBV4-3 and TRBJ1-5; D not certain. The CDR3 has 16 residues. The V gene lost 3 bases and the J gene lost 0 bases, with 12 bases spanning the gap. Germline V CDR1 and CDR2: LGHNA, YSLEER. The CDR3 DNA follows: TGCGCCAGCAGCCATTGGGCGGAGGGTAGCAATCAGCCCCAGCATTTT. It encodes CASSHWAEGSNQPQHF.

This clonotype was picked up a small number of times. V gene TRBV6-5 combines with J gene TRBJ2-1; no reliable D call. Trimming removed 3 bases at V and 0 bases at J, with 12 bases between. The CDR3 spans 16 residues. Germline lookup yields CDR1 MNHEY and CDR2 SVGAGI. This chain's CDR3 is CASSYWVLSSYNEQFF. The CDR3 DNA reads TGTGCCAGCAGTTATTGGGTATTAAGCTCCTACAATGAGCAGTTCTTC.